This passage covers 8 T cell receptor beta chains from one sample sequenced in a study of shared clonotypes between healthy human individuals. TCRdb's copy holds only in-frame clones and misses some; the assay was immunoSEQ multiplex PCR. The table records 2 million to 3 million clones, 80% to 95% of them present only once. Input material: naive CD4+ T cells from PBMCs. Subset indicated: CD45RA+ positively selected. The receptors here all came from a man in his late teens or twenties in good health. Some clones in this sample may be carry-over from other donors' samples.

CDR3 amino acids: CASSPRLAGASNTQYF. CDR3 sequence (DNA): TGTGCCAGCAGCCCAAGACTAGCGGGTGCTTCCAATACGCAGTATTTT. The chain links TRBV7-9 to TRBJ2-3; TRBD2 matches at 10 bases. The CDR3 has 16 amino acids. After removal of 5 bases from V and 7 bases from J, the junction contained 12 bases not matched to a gene. Germline CDR1 is SEHNR and CDR2 is FQNEAQ (reference sequence).

The chain recombines TRBV28 with TRBJ2-2; 7 bases agree with TRBD2. The germline V gene encodes CDR1 MDHEN and CDR2 SYDVKM. V lost 10 bases, J lost 5 bases, and 7 bases stayed unmatched. CDR3 size: 13 residues. The CDR3 sequence: CATWTSSTGELFF. The CDR3 region has the DNA TGTGCCACCTGGACTAGTTCGACCGGGGAGCTGTTTTTT.

The rearrangement links TRBV5-1 to TRBJ2-1; the match to TRBD1 covers 11 bases. V lost 3 bases and J lost 6; bases outside the gene matches: 2. This CDR3 spans 14 amino acids. The germline gives CDR1 SGHRS, CDR2 YFSETQ. CDR3 nucleotide sequence: TGCGCCAGCAGCTGGGGGACAGGGGGCAATGAGCAGTTCTTC. It specifies CASSWGTGGNEQFF.

This chain uses TRBV28 with TRBJ2-1; perhaps TRBD1 as D (5 bases). Germline CDR1 is MDHEN and CDR2 is SYDVKM. V gave up 7 bases and J gave up 15 bases, with 16 bases separating them. The CDR3 has 11 amino acids. As DNA, the CDR3 is TGTGCCAGCACCCTTGGGGCGTTTCGGTTCTTC. Translating gives CASTLGAFRFF.

The chain carries TRBV5-4 and TRBJ2-2; D unclear. The germline V gene has CDR1 SGHNT and CDR2 YYREEE (reference sequence). The CDR3 sequence is 14 residues long. Trimming took 1 base from V and 5 from J, leaving 9 bases between them. CDR3 sequence reads: CASSLSSSTGELFF. The DNA for the CDR3 is TGTGCCAGCAGCTTGAGTTCGAGTACCGGGGAGCTGTTTTTT. Looking up the rest from reference TRBV5-4 and TRBJ2-2 gives the full variable domain: ETGVTQSPTHLIKTRGQQVTLRCSSQSGHNTVSWYQQALGQGPQFIFQYYREEENGRGNFPPRFSGLQFPNYSSELNVNALELDDSALYLCASSLSSSTGELFFGEGSRLTVL.

The genes are TRBV27 and TRBJ2-1, with D unresolved. The CDR3 has 14 residues. V was shortened by 5 bases and J by 9 bases, with 17 bases between the two germline ends. Germline CDR1 and CDR2: MNHEY and SMNVEV (reference sequence). CDR3 sequence (DNA): TGTGCCAGCAGTCGGCTGGGGTACTTGGGTGAGCAGTTCTTC. This gives the protein CASSRLGYLGEQFF.

The chain couples TRBV5-1 to TRBJ1-2; tentatively, D is TRBD1 (5 bases). The V end was cut by 5 bases, the J end by 0 bases, with 11 bases between. The CDR3 totals 14 residues. The germline gives CDR1 SGHRS, CDR2 YFSETQ. CDR3 residues: CASRGAAANYGYTF. CDR3 coding DNA: TGCGCCAGCAGAGGGGCAGCCGCTAACTATGGCTACACCTTC.

The chain has TRBV2 and TRBJ2-5; D not certain. Trimming cost V 1 base and J 1 base, with 10 bases left between them. CDR1 and CDR2 (germline): SNHLY, FYNNEI. The CDR3 has 15 amino acids. Here the CDR3 DNA reads TGTGCCAGCAGTGAAGTTGGCAGCCCCCAAGAGACCCAGTACTTC. The encoded protein is CASSEVGSPQETQYF.